The 30 T cell receptor beta chains below all came from one sample that was sequenced in a study of blood T cells in healthy people across ages (dated by TCRdb to about 2015). Library preparation employed 5' RACE. TCRdb names Illumina HiSeq 2500 as the instrument used. The second PCR ran for roughly 7 to 11 cycles and used a J-beta primer mix along with a sample-barcoded 5' primer. The public reads were reanalyzed by TCRdb: fastp trimming at Q25, MiXCR alignment, in-frame beta chains only. Rows matching on CDR3 protein sequence are summarized as one entry with the most common DNA and genes. For this sample the table gives 1.5 million to 2 million distinct CDR3 sequences, of which 30% to 35% were detected only once. Of the sample, around 10% is held by the ten largest clones. Material for sequencing was blood. The receptors derive from a woman aged 25 to 39 in good health.

Of note for this clonotype: An end of the junction differs from the germline gene, which may be a read error. The chain employs TRBV7-2 and TRBJ2-5, with TRBD1 matching 7 bases. In germline, CDR1 is SGHTA, CDR2 FQGNSA. The CDR3 runs 14 residues. CDR3 loop: CVSSPDRIQETQYF. In nucleotides, the CDR3 is TGTGTCAGCAGCCCGGACAGGATACAAGAGACCCAGTACTTC.

This clonotype was detected only a few times. The rearrangement uses TRBV11-2 and TRBJ2-7; TRBD2 might be the D (6 bases). Trimming took off 5 bases at V and 2 bases at J, with 19 bases between the two ends. This CDR3 has 16 amino acids. The V gene's germline CDR1 is SGHAT and CDR2 FQNNGV. The CDR3 region has the DNA TGTGCCAGCAGCCCAAATCAGGGACTGGATCCCTACGAGCAGTACTTC. The encoded protein is CASSPNQGLDPYEQYF.

The rearrangement links TRBV5-5 to TRBJ2-7; 15 positions match TRBD2. V trimming: 2 bases; J trimming: 9 bases; junction bases outside the gene matches: 21. CDR3 size: 20 residues. In germline, CDR1 is SGHKS, CDR2 YYEKEE (reference sequence). The CDR3 protein is CASSLEETVGLAGGPGSQYF. CDR3 nucleotides: TGTGCCAGCAGCTTAGAGGAGACTGTGGGACTAGCGGGAGGCCCTGGGTCGCAGTACTTC. Based on the CDR3 plus reference TRBV5-5 and TRBJ2-7, the full variable domain is DAGVTQSPTHLIKTRGQQVTLRCSPISGHKSVSWYQQVLGQGPQFIFQYYEKEERGRGNFPDRFSARQFPNYSSELNVNALLLGDSALYLCASSLEETVGLAGGPGSQYFGPGTRLTVT.

The rearrangement uses TRBV9 and TRBJ2-4; 8 nucleotides align to TRBD1. The end of the DNA is better explained by TRBJ2-7, so the J call may be wrong. The CDR3 is 13 amino acids. CDR1 is SGDLS, CDR2 YYNGEE, per germline. CDR3 nucleotide sequence: TGTGCCAGCAGCGGACAGGGGATGAACGAGCAGTACTTC. Amino acids: CASSGQGMNEQYF.

This clonotype was observed a few times. An end of the junction differs from the germline gene, which may be a read error. The genes are TRBV10-3 and TRBJ2-5, with 10 nucleotides matching TRBD1. The tail of the sequence fits TRBJ2-7 better, so the J call may be wrong. The CDR3 extends over 14 amino acids. Germline assignment: CDR1 ENHRY and CDR2 SYGVKD. The CDR3, as DNA: TGCGCCATCAGTGAGGACAGGGGGGTTAGCGAGCAGTACTTC. Translating gives CAISEDRGVSEQYF.

This rearrangement joins TRBV28 to TRBJ2-1, with D possibly TRBD1 on 5 matching bases. Germline CDR1 MDHEN, CDR2 SYDVKM. This CDR3 is 16 amino acids long. V lost 5 bases and J lost 0, with 14 bases in between. CDR3 DNA sequence: TGTGCCAGCAGTCCTACAGGACCCCTCTCCTACAATGAGCAGTTCTTC. As protein: CASSPTGPLSYNEQFF.

As regards this clonotype: The germline gene is not matched at one end of the junction; a read error may be the cause. The genes are TRBV3-1 and TRBJ2-1, with TRBD2 identical over 8 bases. The CDR3 has 17 amino acids. The germline CDR1 and CDR2 sequences are LGHDT and YNNKEL (reference sequence). The CDR3 loop reads CTSSQARREGKHNEQFF. CDR3 nucleotide sequence: TGTACCAGCAGCCAAGCGCGTCGGGAGGGTAAGCACAATGAGCAGTTCTTC.

This clonotype was seen more than once but under ten times. V is TRBV7-2 and J is TRBJ2-3, with 8 bases that match TRBD2. This CDR3 is 16 amino acids long. Per the germline V gene, CDR1 is SGHTA and CDR2 is FQGNSA. V dropped 5 bases and J dropped 3; count of bases not matched to a gene: 10. The CDR3 sequence is CASSHHSGSGTDTQYF. Written as DNA, the CDR3 is TGTGCCAGCAGCCACCACAGCGGGAGTGGGACAGATACGCAGTATTTT.

This clonotype was counted between two and nine times. This chain uses TRBV7-2 with TRBJ2-7; 10 bases line up with TRBD2. The CDR3 is 15 amino acids. The V and J ends lost 5 bases and 3 bases, in that order; junction bases with no gene match: 7. Germline V gives CDR1 SGHTA, CDR2 FQGNSA. The CDR3 region has the DNA TGTGCCAGCAGCCGTGGGGTAGCGGGAGGCTACGAGCAGTACTTC. Protein product: CASSRGVAGGYEQYF. The whole variable domain, remainder taken from reference TRBV7-2 and TRBJ2-7, is GAGVSQSPSNKVTEKGKDVELRCDPISGHTALYWYRQSLGQGLEFLIYFQGNSAPDKSGLPSDRFSAERTGGSVSTLTIQRTQQEDSAVYLCASSRGVAGGYEQYFGPGTRLTVT.

V gene TRBV7-9 combines with J gene TRBJ1-2; a possible D gene is TRBD1 (5 bases). CDR1 and CDR2 (germline): SEHNR, FQNEAQ (reference sequence). Trimming removed 3 bases at V and 4 bases at J, with 15 bases between. The CDR3 sequence is 15 residues long. The CDR3 is CASSFGDSGFYGYTF. The CDR3 DNA sequence: TGTGCCAGCAGCTTTGGGGACTCTGGATTCTATGGCTACACCTTC.

This CDR3 reads CASSISYRPQHF. The CDR3 nucleotides are TGTGCCAGCTCCATCAGTTATCGGCCCCAGCATTTT. The chain is built from TRBV2 and TRBJ1-5, with D hard to call. The germline V and J ends were trimmed by 8 bases and 9 bases, with 14 bases remaining between them. This CDR3 contains 12 residues. Germline V gene lookup returns CDR1 SNHLY and CDR2 FYNNEI.

There are a few counts of this clonotype. This chain uses TRBV6-1 with TRBJ2-3; 8 nucleotides agree with TRBD2. The V gene's germline CDR1 is MNHNS and CDR2 SASEGT. V trimming: 7 bases; J trimming: 1 base; junction bases outside the gene matches: 7. The CDR3 extends over 15 amino acids. The CDR3 sequence is CASIPPAGGTDTQYF. The DNA of the CDR3 is TGTGCCAGCATACCCCCAGCGGGGGGCACAGATACGCAGTATTTT.

This clonotype was counted ten times or more. The V and J genes are TRBV4-1 and TRBJ2-5; weak D call: TRBD1 (5 bases). With 2 bases removed from V and 5 bases from J, the gap between germline ends came to 18 bases. From germline, CDR1 is MGHRA and CDR2 YSYEKL. The CDR3 has 16 amino acids. CDR3 in DNA: TGCGCCAGCAGCCAACAGCTCCAAAGGGGCCTGGAGACCCAGTACTTC. This encodes CASSQQLQRGLETQYF.

This clonotype was observed once. V and J are TRBV12-3 or TRBV12-4 and TRBJ2-3; D unresolved. CDR3 length equals 15 residues. Trimming pared 6 bases from V and 0 bases from J, leaving 13 bases between. The CDR3 loop is CASSRPHSSTDTQYF. Here the CDR3 DNA reads TGTGCCAGCAGCCGCCCCCATTCTAGCACAGATACGCAGTATTTT.

The V call is TRBV29-1, the J call TRBJ2-7; possible D gene TRBD1, 6 bases. V dropped 7 bases and J dropped 1 base, with 14 bases sitting between them. The CDR3 loop spans 13 amino acids. CDR1 SQVTM and CDR2 ANQGSEA come from the germline V gene. This chain's CDR3 is CSARIGGSYEQYF. The CDR3 nucleotides are TGCAGCGCCCGGATAGGGGGTTCCTACGAGCAGTACTTC.

The chain uses TRBV4-1 and TRBJ1-1; TRBD1 matches 7 bases. CDR1 and CDR2 (germline): MGHRA, YSYEKL. The CDR3 extends over 17 amino acids. After removal of 0 bases from V and 0 bases from J, the junction contained 7 bases not matched to a gene. The DNA of the CDR3 is TGCGCCAGCAGCCAAGATCCCGGGACAGTTTTGAACACTGAAGCTTTCTTT. The encoded protein is CASSQDPGTVLNTEAFF.

This chain links TRBV6-5 with TRBJ2-3, with D uncertain. The germline V and J ends were trimmed by 4 bases and 3 bases, with 11 bases remaining between them. The CDR3 covers 14 residues. Per the germline V gene, CDR1 is MNHEY and CDR2 is SVGAGI. This CDR3 reads CASSLHSGTDTQYF. CDR3 bases: TGTGCCAGCAGTTTACATTCCGGGACAGATACGCAGTATTTT.

This rearrangement joins TRBV15 to TRBJ1-5; no definite D call. Germline assignment: CDR1 LNHNV and CDR2 YYDKDF (reference sequence). The CDR3 sequence is 13 residues long. V lost 0 bases and J lost 5, with 5 bases in between. The CDR3 sequence: CATSRDWDQPQHF. CDR3 sequence (DNA): TGTGCCACCAGCAGAGATTGGGATCAGCCCCAGCATTTT.

V usage is TRBV4-2 and J usage is TRBJ2-7; D remains ambiguous. CDR1 is LGHNA, CDR2 YNFKEQ, per germline. The CDR3 sequence is 15 residues long. V dropped 0 bases and J dropped 2 bases, with 11 bases sitting between them. CDR3 DNA: TGTGCCAGCAGCCAAGAGGGTCTGGGGACCTACGAGCAGTACTTC. It encodes CASSQEGLGTYEQYF.

The J gene is TRBJ1-6, the V gene TRBV10-3; 10 bases agree with TRBD1. V was clipped by 6 bases and J by 8 bases; unmatched bases: 10. The CDR3 covers 16 residues. The V gene's germline CDR1 is ENHRY and CDR2 SYGVKD. The CDR3 region has the DNA TGTGCCATCAGAAGAGGGACAGGGGTGTCGGATTCACCCCTCCACTTT. Its protein product is CAIRRGTGVSDSPLHF.

In its sample, this clonotype was seen a few times. The chain links TRBV15 to TRBJ2-3; 9 bases fit TRBD1. This CDR3 region has 16 residues. Germline values: CDR1 LNHNV, CDR2 YYDKDF (reference sequence). With V trimmed by 7 bases and J by 0 bases, 8 bases remained unmatched. The CDR3 loop is CATTLGTGLSTDTQYF. DNA of the CDR3: TGTGCCACCACCCTCGGGACAGGGCTTAGCACAGATACGCAGTATTTT.

The chain joins TRBV3-1 to TRBJ2-7; 7 bases align to TRBD1. The DNA end lines up better with TRBJ2-5; the J call may be wrong. Germline loops: CDR1 LGHDT, CDR2 YNNKEL (reference sequence). The CDR3 consists of 14 residues. The CDR3 here is CAAGQGVFRETQYF. CDR3 coding DNA: TGTGCCGCTGGGCAGGGGGTCTTTCGGGAGACCCAGTACTTC.

This rearrangement joins TRBV5-1 to TRBJ2-7; the match to TRBD2 covers 9 bases. Per the germline V gene, CDR1 is SGHRS and CDR2 is YFSETQ. Trimming cost V 2 bases and J 5 bases; bases outside gene matches: 11. The CDR3 consists of 16 residues. The CDR3: CASSFPRDLAGDEQYF. The CDR3 DNA reads as TGCGCCAGCAGCTTCCCTCGGGACTTAGCGGGGGACGAGCAGTACTTC.

This chain joins TRBV30 and TRBJ1-4, with D hard to call. Trimming cost V 2 bases and J 0 bases, with 16 bases left between them. Looked up from germline, CDR1 is GTSNPN and CDR2 is SVGIG (reference sequence). The CDR3 loop spans 17 amino acids. The CDR3, as DNA: TGTGCCTGGAGTTCGGCGAGAGAGTTGGCAACTAATGAAAAACTGTTTTTT. This codes for CAWSSARELATNEKLFF.

The count of this clonotype is one. Just one base apart from a much larger clone, this may be a read error. In nucleotides, the CDR3 is TGTGCCAGCAGCCCAGGGGCTAGCTTCCACGAGCAGTACTTC. This codes for CASSPGASFHEQYF. The rearrangement links TRBV12-3 or TRBV12-4 to TRBJ2-7, with a possible D match to TRBD1 (6 bases). The CDR3 consists of 14 residues. V gave up 6 bases and J gave up 5 bases, with 17 bases separating them.

This clonotype was seen many times. This chain links TRBV20-1 with TRBJ2-5; unclear D gene. The ends were cut back, 5 bases at V and 1 base at J, with 8 bases in the middle. Germline V CDR1 and CDR2: DFQATT, SNEGSKA (reference sequence). There are 12 residues in the CDR3. CDR3 region: CSARAPQETQYF. In DNA, the CDR3 is TGCAGTGCTCGGGCCCCCCAAGAGACCCAGTACTTC.

This clonotype occurred many times. The rearrangement joins TRBV28 to TRBJ2-7; unclear D gene. The V and J ends lost 6 bases and 0 bases respectively, with 9 bases between them. The germline V gene encodes CDR1 MDHEN and CDR2 SYDVKM. The CDR3 has 13 residues. The CDR3 DNA reads as TGTGCCAGCAGAGGACGGAGCTCCTACGAGCAGTACTTC. It translates to CASRGRSSYEQYF.

This clonotype has just a few counts. CDR3 sequence: CASSSPGDGPPLDEQYF. The CDR3 DNA sequence: TGTGCCAGCAGCTCCCCCGGGGACGGGCCTCCCCTAGACGAGCAGTACTTC. The chain employs TRBV7-6 and TRBJ2-7; D might be TRBD1 or TRBD2, each matching 5 bases. This CDR3 is built from 17 residues. V shed 4 bases and J shed 5 bases, with 24 bases lying between them. Germline CDR1 reads SGHVS; CDR2 reads FNYEAQ.

The rearrangement uses TRBV6-1 and TRBJ1-5; 7 bases line up with TRBD1. The junction had 10 bases not matched to a gene; V was cut back by 10 bases and J by 7 bases. This CDR3 spans 13 amino acids. In germline, CDR1 is MNHNS, CDR2 SASEGT. CDR3 residues: CANSGTARQPQHF. The CDR3 DNA follows: TGTGCCAACAGCGGGACAGCCCGCCAGCCCCAGCATTTT.

This chain connects TRBV7-2 to TRBJ2-7, with TRBD2 identical over 7 bases. The J segment lost 3 bases and the V segment lost 5 bases, leaving 7 bases of the junction unmatched. This CDR3 is built from 14 residues. CDR1 is SGHTA, CDR2 FQGNSA, per germline. CDR3 in amino acids: CASSAAGYHYEQYF. The CDR3 DNA follows: TGTGCCAGCAGCGCAGCGGGATACCACTACGAGCAGTACTTC.